The 32 T cell receptor beta chains reported below all come from one sample, sequenced in a study of shared clonotypes between healthy human individuals. TCRdb's table, derived via immunoSEQ multiplex PCR, lists solely in-frame clones and lacks some. The sample records approximately 620,000 clones, 95% to 98% being singletons. Material: naive CD4+ T cells sorted from blood. The subset: CD45RA+ positively selected. The receptors stem from a woman in her twenties or thirties in good health.

The J gene is TRBJ2-3, the V gene TRBV4-1; TRBD2 might be the D (6 bases). CDR1 is MGHRA, CDR2 YSYEKL, per germline. CDR3 size: 16 residues. V gave up 1 base and J gave up 3 bases, with 14 bases separating them. CDR3 region: CASSQVYREETDTQYF. The CDR3 DNA reads TGCGCCAGCAGCCAAGTATATAGGGAGGAAACAGATACGCAGTATTTT.

This clone occurred once. The gene calls are TRBV9 and TRBJ2-3; D is ambiguous. This CDR3 region has 12 residues. Looked up from germline, CDR1 is SGDLS and CDR2 is YYNGEE. The V and J ends lost 3 bases and 6 bases respectively, with 8 bases between them. The CDR3 is CASSETLDTQYF. CDR3 sequence (DNA): TGTGCCAGCAGCGAAACACTCGATACGCAGTATTTT.

The V gene is TRBV2, the J gene TRBJ2-3, with D tentatively TRBD1 or TRBD2 (5 bases each). The CDR3 is 16 amino acids. Looked up from germline, CDR1 is SNHLY and CDR2 is FYNNEI. V was trimmed by 4 bases and J by 4 bases, leaving 18 bases between them. The CDR3 is CASSGLQAKPSDTQYF. In DNA, the CDR3 is TGTGCCAGCAGTGGACTACAGGCCAAACCTTCAGATACGCAGTATTTT. Looking up the rest from reference TRBV2 and TRBJ2-3 gives the full variable domain: EPEVTQTPSHQVTQMGQEVILRCVPISNHLYFYWYRQILGQKVEFLVSFYNNEISEKSEIFDDQFSVERPDGSNFTLKIRSTKLEDSAMYFCASSGLQAKPSDTQYFGPGTRLTVL.

In nucleotides, the CDR3 is TGTGCCAGCAGCAAAGTTATTGGGAACAGGGACTACGAGCAGTACTTC. It specifies CASSKVIGNRDYEQYF. This chain joins TRBV21-1 and TRBJ2-7; TRBD1, the D gene given by the table, was not confirmed from the DNA. TRBV21-1 is flagged as a pseudogene. This CDR3 is built from 16 residues.

The rearrangement uses TRBV15 and TRBJ2-1; possible D gene TRBD2, 6 bases. The CDR3 extends over 13 amino acids. Trimming left V 0 bases short and J 9 bases short, with 9 bases between. Germline values: CDR1 LNHNV, CDR2 YYDKDF (reference sequence). The CDR3 reads CATSRDLGGEQFF. The CDR3 DNA is TGTGCCACCAGCAGAGATCTGGGGGGTGAGCAGTTCTTC.

This chain connects TRBV20-1 to TRBJ1-2; D is perhaps TRBD1 (6 bases). The CDR3 runs 11 residues. Germline loops: CDR1 DFQATT, CDR2 SNEGSKA (reference sequence). V gave up 6 bases and J gave up 2 bases, with 7 bases separating them. CDR3 DNA: TGCAGTGCCCAGGGGAACTATGGCTACACCTTC. Amino acid sequence: CSAQGNYGYTF.

As for this clone: This CDR3 is also generated by other DNA sequences in the sample. The genes are TRBV30 and TRBJ2-5; D ambiguous. The CDR3 totals 11 residues. V was shortened by 0 bases and J by 4 bases, with 3 bases between the two germline ends. Germline CDR1 reads GTSNPN; CDR2 reads SVGIG (reference sequence). The CDR3 nucleotides are TGTGCCTGGAGTGTAAGAGAGACCCAGTACTTC. Translated, it gives CAWSVRETQYF.

This chain links TRBV20-1 with TRBJ1-2; a weak D match, TRBD1 (5 bases). There are 10 residues in the CDR3. Per germline, CDR1 DFQATT and CDR2 SNEGSKA (reference sequence). Trimming took off 4 bases at V and 10 bases at J, with 10 bases between the two ends. The CDR3 loop is CSATPGIYTF. The CDR3 nucleotides read TGCAGTGCTACACCAGGGATCTACACCTTC.

This clone was observed a single time. This chain joins TRBV28 and TRBJ2-6; possible D gene TRBD2, 5 bases. The V gene's germline CDR1 is MDHEN and CDR2 SYDVKM. This CDR3 is 17 amino acids long. V was pared by 2 bases and J by 0 bases, with 11 bases between. The CDR3 DNA is TGTGCCAGCAGTTTACCTTCAGCGGACTCTGGGGCCAACGTCCTGACTTTC. This translates into CASSLPSADSGANVLTF. The full variable domain, its missing parts supplied by reference TRBV28 and TRBJ2-6, is DVKVTQSSRYLVKRTGEKVFLECVQDMDHENMFWYRQDPGLGLRLIYFSYDVKMKEKGDIPEGYSVSREKKERFSLILESASTNQTSMYLCASSLPSADSGANVLTFGAGSRLTVL.

The V and J genes are TRBV28 and TRBJ2-7; tentatively, D is TRBD1 (5 bases). CDR1 and CDR2 (germline): MDHEN, SYDVKM. V dropped 2 bases and J dropped 9 bases, with 17 bases sitting between them. CDR3 length: 14 amino acids. The CDR3 loop is CASSLTQGSGGQYF. The CDR3 region has the DNA TGTGCCAGCAGTTTAACGCAGGGATCGGGTGGGCAGTACTTC.

This clone occurred once. The sample contains more than one DNA sequence encoding this CDR3. V gene TRBV5-4 combines with J gene TRBJ1-1, with no clear D. The CDR3 runs 13 residues. V was pared by 0 bases and J by 1 base, with 4 bases between. Germline CDR1 SGHNT, CDR2 YYREEE (reference sequence). CDR3 in amino acids: CASSLAGNTEAFF. The CDR3 nucleotides are TGTGCCAGCAGCTTGGCCGGGAACACTGAAGCTTTCTTT.

This chain uses TRBV18 with TRBJ1-5; D not resolved. This CDR3 spans 13 amino acids. V was clipped by 5 bases and J by 4 bases, with 9 bases between them. Germline values: CDR1 KGHSH, CDR2 LQKENI. CDR3 amino acids: CASSGGVNQPQHF. The CDR3 DNA is TGTGCCAGCTCAGGCGGGGTGAATCAGCCCCAGCATTTT.

The chain recombines TRBV4-2 with TRBJ2-7; 7 bases line up with TRBD2. This CDR3 is 15 amino acids long. The V gene end was trimmed by 1 base and the J gene end by 3 bases; junction bases not matched to a gene: 6. CDR1 LGHNA and CDR2 YNFKEQ come from the germline V gene. This CDR3 reads CASSQVSSSGYEQYF. CDR3 DNA sequence: TGTGCCAGCAGCCAAGTGTCGTCTAGCGGCTACGAGCAGTACTTC.

The CDR3 DNA reads as TGTGCCAGCAGTTTCCGCGCGGGCCGTGAGCAGTTCTTC. Translating it yields CASSFRAGREQFF. The chain combines TRBV27 with TRBJ2-1, with D perhaps TRBD2 (5 bases). CDR1 and CDR2 (germline): MNHEY, SMNVEV (reference sequence). Trimming took 3 bases from V and 9 from J, leaving 12 bases between them. The CDR3 totals 13 residues.

The gene calls are TRBV27 and TRBJ2-3; 9 nucleotides agree with TRBD1. The J segment lost 3 bases and the V segment lost 4 bases, leaving 2 bases of the junction unmatched. Germline loops: CDR1 MNHEY, CDR2 SMNVEV (reference sequence). The length of the CDR3 is 14 residues. CDR3 loop: CASSWTGVTDTQYF. The DNA for the CDR3 is TGTGCCAGCAGTTGGACAGGGGTGACAGATACGCAGTATTTT.

The chain is built from TRBV27 and TRBJ2-7, with D perhaps TRBD1 (6 bases). This CDR3 contains 16 residues. In germline, CDR1 is MNHEY, CDR2 SMNVEV (reference sequence). The V and J ends lost 5 bases and 0 bases respectively, with 17 bases between them. For the CDR3, the DNA is TGTGCCAGCAGTCTGAAGAGGGACACGATCTCCTACGAGCAGTACTTC. As protein: CASSLKRDTISYEQYF.

CDR3 residues: CASSGTSGSRAGELFF. The CDR3 DNA reads as TGTGCCAGCAGTGGGACTAGCGGGAGTAGGGCCGGGGAGCTGTTTTTT. This chain connects TRBV2 to TRBJ2-2; 13 bases fit TRBD2. The CDR3 extends over 16 amino acids. V shed 4 bases and J 6 bases; nucleotides not matched to a gene: 5. The germline CDR1 and CDR2 sequences are SNHLY and FYNNEI.

This clone was seen a few times. The chain uses TRBV6-5 and TRBJ1-2; tentatively, D is TRBD1 (6 bases). The CDR3 loop spans 13 amino acids. Germline V gene data show CDR1 as MNHEY and CDR2 as SVGAGI. V gave up 6 bases and J gave up 4 bases, with 12 bases separating them. This chain's CDR3 is CASRLDSGYGYTF. CDR3 DNA: TGTGCCAGCAGACTGGACAGTGGCTATGGCTACACCTTC.

The chain is built from TRBV5-4 and TRBJ2-3; perhaps TRBD2 as D (7 bases). The CDR3 loop spans 15 amino acids. V lost 2 bases and J 4 bases, leaving 14 bases between the germline ends. Germline V CDR1 and CDR2: SGHNT, YYREEE (reference sequence). In nucleotides, the CDR3 is TGTGCCAGCAGCTTTGGGGGGCGGGAGCCAGATACGCAGTATTTT. This sequence encodes CASSFGGREPDTQYF.

The chain couples TRBV2 to TRBJ1-3, with 8 bases aligning to TRBD1. The CDR3 runs to 14 residues. Germline lookup yields CDR1 SNHLY and CDR2 FYNNEI. The trim removed 3 bases at V and 4 bases at J, leaving 2 bases unmatched. The CDR3, as DNA: TGTGCCAGCAGTGACAGGGGGCAGGGAAACACCATATATTTT. It yields the protein CASSDRGQGNTIYF.

The chain joins TRBV4-1 to TRBJ2-5, with 7 bases lining up with TRBD2. The V gene's germline CDR1 is MGHRA and CDR2 YSYEKL. J was trimmed by 4 bases and V by 1 base; bases with no gene match: 9. CDR3 size: 16 residues. CDR3 nucleotides: TGCGCCAGCAGCCAAGCCACCGTCTCGGGGGGAGAGACCCAGTACTTC. Residues: CASSQATVSGGETQYF.

This clone was observed a single time. The J gene is TRBJ2-5, the V gene TRBV27, with 7 nucleotides matching TRBD1. The V segment lost 8 bases and the J segment 4 bases; nucleotides outside the gene matches: 13. The CDR3 runs 15 residues. CDR1 MNHEY and CDR2 SMNVEV come from the germline V gene (reference sequence). CDR3 coding DNA: TGTGCCAGCCGCTCCCTTTCGGCAGGGGGAGAGACCCAGTACTTC. Translated: CASRSLSAGGETQYF.

The chain combines TRBV10-3 with TRBJ2-7; tentative D call: TRBD1 (6 bases). Between the trimmed V and J ends, which lost 4 bases and 7 bases, there was a span of 14 bases. CDR3 length: 13 amino acids. CDR1 and CDR2 from the germline V gene are ENHRY and SYGVKD. In DNA, the CDR3 is TGTGCCATCAGTGGAGGGGCTCAGGGGGAGCAGTACTTC. Its protein product is CAISGGAQGEQYF.

The chain combines TRBV7-6 with TRBJ2-7; D gene uncertain. V lost 1 base to trimming and J lost 3 bases, with 10 bases between them. CDR3 size: 14 residues. Per the germline V gene, CDR1 is SGHVS and CDR2 is FNYEAQ. The CDR3 loop is CASSLVPTDYEQYF. CDR3 in DNA: TGTGCCAGCAGCTTAGTGCCGACGGACTACGAGCAGTACTTC.

V usage is TRBV7-8 and J usage is TRBJ2-3; 16 positions agree with TRBD2. Germline-derived CDR1 and CDR2 are SGHVS and FQNEAQ. Trimming removed 5 bases from V and 9 bases from J; junction bases left unmatched: 5. The CDR3 has 15 residues. In DNA form, the CDR3 reads TGTGCCAGCAGCGTGGGACTAGCGGGAGGGAGCACGCAGTATTTT. Protein product: CASSVGLAGGSTQYF. Looking up the rest from reference TRBV7-8 and TRBJ2-3 gives the full variable domain: GAGVSQSPRYKVAKRGQDVALRCDPISGHVSLFWYQQALGQGPEFLTYFQNEAQLDKSGLPSDRFFAERPEGSVSTLKIQRTQQEDSAVYLCASSVGLAGGSTQYFGPGTRLTVL.

This sequence joins TRBV6-1 and TRBJ1-2; D is undetermined. This CDR3 region has 13 residues. The V end was cut by 3 bases, the J end by 7 bases, with 12 bases between. The germline gives CDR1 MNHNS, CDR2 SASEGT. This chain's CDR3 is CASSDEFTGGYTF. The CDR3 DNA follows: TGTGCCAGCAGTGATGAGTTTACGGGTGGCTACACCTTC.

This clone showed up just a few times. V gene TRBV7-2 combines with J gene TRBJ1-1; 7 bases match TRBD1. Germline CDR1 reads SGHTA; CDR2 reads FQGNSA. Trimming at V came to 4 bases and at J to 11 bases, leaving 10 bases not matched to a gene. The CDR3 length is 13 residues. The CDR3 DNA is TGTGCCAGCAGCTCTCAGGGGGACACGGGGGCTTTCTTT. Residues: CASSSQGDTGAFF.

The J gene is TRBJ2-1, the V gene TRBV28; D is possibly TRBD2 (6 bases). Per the germline V gene, CDR1 is MDHEN and CDR2 is SYDVKM. CDR3 length: 14 amino acids. Trimming stripped 8 bases from V and 10 bases from J, with 21 bases between. The DNA of the CDR3 is TGTGCCAGCGGGAACATAGCGGCCCCAATGGAGCAGTTCTTC. Its translation: CASGNIAAPMEQFF.

Remarks on this clone: This sample also contains other DNA sequences that code for the same CDR3. This sequence joins TRBV28 and TRBJ1-1; D unresolved. V was cut by 2 bases and J by 0 bases, with 1 base left in between. Per the germline V gene, CDR1 is MDHEN and CDR2 is SYDVKM. The CDR3 has 12 amino acids. The CDR3 sequence: CASSLVNTEAFF. CDR3 bases: TGTGCCAGCAGTTTAGTGAACACTGAAGCTTTCTTT.

V usage is TRBV13 and J usage is TRBJ2-7, with 11 bases lining up with TRBD1. The length of the CDR3 is 17 residues. V lost 0 bases to trimming and J lost 6 bases; unmatched junction nucleotides: 10. The germline V gene encodes CDR1 PRHDT and CDR2 FYEKMQ (reference sequence). The CDR3 DNA reads TGTGCCAGCAGCTTAGGCTGGGGGACAGGGGGGTCTAGCGAGCAGTACTTC. Its protein is CASSLGWGTGGSSEQYF.

The V gene is TRBV5-1, the J gene TRBJ2-6, with D tentatively TRBD2 (5 bases). Per germline, CDR1 SGHRS and CDR2 YFSETQ. Deletions cut 9 bases from V and 1 base from J, with 11 bases between. This CDR3 is 14 amino acids long. In DNA form, the CDR3 reads TGCGCCACCTCGCCGGGGTCTGGGGCCAACGTCCTGACTTTC. Its protein is CATSPGSGANVLTF. The whole variable domain, filled in from reference TRBV5-1 and TRBJ2-6, reads KAGVTQTPRYLIKTRGQQVTLSCSPISGHRSVSWYQQTPGQGLQFLFEYFSETQRNKGNFPGRFSGRQFSNSRSEMNVSTLELGDSALYLCATSPGSGANVLTFGAGSRLTVL.

J is TRBJ2-2 and V is TRBV5-1; D ambiguous. The germline V and J ends were trimmed by 1 base and 8 bases, with 3 bases remaining between them. Germline CDR1 reads SGHRS; CDR2 reads YFSETQ. This CDR3 is built from 11 residues. The DNA of the CDR3 is TGCGCCAGCAGCTTGATGGGGGAGCTGTTTTTT. Its protein product is CASSLMGELFF.